This T cell receptor beta chain was profiled in a study of Ad26.COV2.S vaccination and SARS-CoV-2 variants. Study context: The donor was enrolled in the Ad26.COV2.S arm of the COV1001 trial.

Assay used: immunoSEQ multiplex PCR; TCRdb lists only in-frame clones, some missing. The sample consists of roughly 330,000 clones, around 90% of them appearing once. Study-level points and caveats: Vaccinated and placebo-treated recipients had similar non-spike TCR breadth. The authors reported substantial breadth in spike-specific CD8+ and CD4+ T cell responses after vaccination.

Trimming removed 5 bases at V and 4 bases at J, with 9 bases between. The germline gives CDR1 MNHNY, CDR2 SVGAGI (reference sequence). The CDR3 length is 12 residues. Comment on this clone: Its antigen remains unidentified.

Treatment noted: roughly 19 received Ad26.COV2.S at low or high dose, single or two shots; 5 received placebo; per-sample allocation not given. Collection of the samples took place on day 63 after the first injection of vaccine or placebo. Vaccination employed an Ad26 vector expressing the Wuhan-strain SARS-CoV-2 spike. This specimen was peripheral blood, taken in a trial of Ad26.COV2.S vaccine versus placebo. This TCR came from a person between 18 and 65 years old who received the Ad26.COV2.S COVID-19 vaccine or a placebo. This chain links TRBV6-6 with TRBJ2-7; D ambiguous. The CDR3 DNA follows: TGTGCCAGCAGTCGCGCTCTGTACGAGCAGTACTTC. This gives the protein CASSRALYEQYF.